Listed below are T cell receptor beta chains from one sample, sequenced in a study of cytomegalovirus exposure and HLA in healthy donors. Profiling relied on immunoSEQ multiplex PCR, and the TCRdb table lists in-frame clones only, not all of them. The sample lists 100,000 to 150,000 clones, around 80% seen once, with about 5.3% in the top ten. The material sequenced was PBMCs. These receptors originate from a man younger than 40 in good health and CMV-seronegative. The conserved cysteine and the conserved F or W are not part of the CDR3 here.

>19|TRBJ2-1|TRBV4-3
ASSRNPTSGRAVVSYNEQF
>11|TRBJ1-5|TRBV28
ASTTPGTGTQH
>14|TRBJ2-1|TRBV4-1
ASSQELSVSYNEQF
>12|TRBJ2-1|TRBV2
ASRPGLAYNEQF
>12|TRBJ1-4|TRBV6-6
ASRLTGGSEKLF
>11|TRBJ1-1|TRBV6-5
ASSSQQNTEAF
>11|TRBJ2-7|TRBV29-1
SVAGQGLYEQY
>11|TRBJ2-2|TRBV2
ASSEVNTGELF
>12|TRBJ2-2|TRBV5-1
ASSSQGFTGELF
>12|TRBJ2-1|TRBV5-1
ASKVTGGVGEQF
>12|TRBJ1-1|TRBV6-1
ASSADILNAEAF
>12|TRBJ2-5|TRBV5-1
ASSSGWAMETQY
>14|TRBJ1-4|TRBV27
ASSLNRGKMDEKLF
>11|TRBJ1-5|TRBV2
ASQDRNNQPQH
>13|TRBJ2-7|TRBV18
ASSPGQGRAYEQY
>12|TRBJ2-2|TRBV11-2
ASSLGQGPGELF
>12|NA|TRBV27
ASSPGTGGYEQY
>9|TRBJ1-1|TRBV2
ASTGGGEAF
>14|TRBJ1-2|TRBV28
ASSPFIKTWDYGYT
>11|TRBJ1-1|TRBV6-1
ASSEHRAREAF
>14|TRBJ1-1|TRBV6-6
ASSYPYDTVGTEAF
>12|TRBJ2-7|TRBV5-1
ASSPGQAAGEQY
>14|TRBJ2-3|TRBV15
ATSTGGEVGTDTQY
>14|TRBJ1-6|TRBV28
ASSQTGGSYNSPLH
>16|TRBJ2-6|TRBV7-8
ASSLNRPYTSGANVLT
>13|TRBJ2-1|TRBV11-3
ASSEQGSSYNEQF
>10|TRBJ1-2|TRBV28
ASLGGKSGYT
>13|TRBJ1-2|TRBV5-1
ASSLATGQGYGYT
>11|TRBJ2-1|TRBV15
ATTRDSYNEQF
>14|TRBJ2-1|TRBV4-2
ASSQDSAERGNEQF
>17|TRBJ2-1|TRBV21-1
ASSQTETSGISSYNEQF
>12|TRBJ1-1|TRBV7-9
ASSPRDRDTEAF